The text below deals with one T cell receptor beta chain. Only in-frame clones appear in the TCRdb table, and some are missing; sequencing was by immunoSEQ multiplex PCR. The data contain over 150,000 clones, about 90% of them singletons. The sample originates from a study of blood T cell repertoires in COVID-19. Study information: PBMCs, B-cell-depleted T cells, or T cells provided the cDNA or gDNA that made up the material.

V lost 3 bases, J lost 2 bases, and 12 bases lay in between. The V gene's germline CDR1 is KGHSH and CDR2 LQKENI. This CDR3 is built from 15 residues. Specimen: PBMCs or T cells enriched from blood (not recorded which). The J gene is TRBJ2-3, the V gene TRBV18; no definite D call. This receptor was identified in a woman in her fifties or sixties who had recovered from COVID-19. CDR3 sequence reads: CASSPLPTYTDTQYF. CDR3 nucleotide sequence: TGTGCCAGCTCACCCCTTCCGACATACACAGATACGCAGTATTTT.